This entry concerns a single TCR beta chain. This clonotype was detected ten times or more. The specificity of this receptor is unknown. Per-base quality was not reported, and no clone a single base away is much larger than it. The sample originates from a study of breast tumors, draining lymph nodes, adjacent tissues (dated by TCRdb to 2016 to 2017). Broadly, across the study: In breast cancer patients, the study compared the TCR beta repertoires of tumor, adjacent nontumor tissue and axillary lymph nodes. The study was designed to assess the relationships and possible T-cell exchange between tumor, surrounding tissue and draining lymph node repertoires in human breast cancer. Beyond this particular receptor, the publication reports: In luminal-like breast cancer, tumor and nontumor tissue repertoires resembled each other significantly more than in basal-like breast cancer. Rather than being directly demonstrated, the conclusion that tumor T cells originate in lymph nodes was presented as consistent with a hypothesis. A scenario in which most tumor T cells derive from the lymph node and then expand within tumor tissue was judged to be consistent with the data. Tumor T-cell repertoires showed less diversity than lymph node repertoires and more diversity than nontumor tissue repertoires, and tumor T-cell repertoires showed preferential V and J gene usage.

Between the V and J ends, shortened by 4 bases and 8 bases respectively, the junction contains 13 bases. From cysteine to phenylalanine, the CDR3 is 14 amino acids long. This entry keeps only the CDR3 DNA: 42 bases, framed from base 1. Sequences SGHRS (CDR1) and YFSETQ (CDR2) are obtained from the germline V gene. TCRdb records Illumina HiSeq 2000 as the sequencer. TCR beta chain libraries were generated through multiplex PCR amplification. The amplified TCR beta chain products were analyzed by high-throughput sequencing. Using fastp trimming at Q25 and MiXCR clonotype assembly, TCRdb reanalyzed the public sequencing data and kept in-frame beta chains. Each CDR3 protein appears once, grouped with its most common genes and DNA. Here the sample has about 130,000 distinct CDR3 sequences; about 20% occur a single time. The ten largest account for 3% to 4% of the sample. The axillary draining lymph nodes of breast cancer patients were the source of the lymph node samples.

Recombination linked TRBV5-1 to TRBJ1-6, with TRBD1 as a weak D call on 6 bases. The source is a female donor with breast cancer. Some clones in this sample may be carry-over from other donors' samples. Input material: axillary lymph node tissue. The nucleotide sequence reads TGCGCCAGCAGCGTAGGGGGTAGGGATTCACCCCTCCACTTT. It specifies CASSVGGRDSPLHF.